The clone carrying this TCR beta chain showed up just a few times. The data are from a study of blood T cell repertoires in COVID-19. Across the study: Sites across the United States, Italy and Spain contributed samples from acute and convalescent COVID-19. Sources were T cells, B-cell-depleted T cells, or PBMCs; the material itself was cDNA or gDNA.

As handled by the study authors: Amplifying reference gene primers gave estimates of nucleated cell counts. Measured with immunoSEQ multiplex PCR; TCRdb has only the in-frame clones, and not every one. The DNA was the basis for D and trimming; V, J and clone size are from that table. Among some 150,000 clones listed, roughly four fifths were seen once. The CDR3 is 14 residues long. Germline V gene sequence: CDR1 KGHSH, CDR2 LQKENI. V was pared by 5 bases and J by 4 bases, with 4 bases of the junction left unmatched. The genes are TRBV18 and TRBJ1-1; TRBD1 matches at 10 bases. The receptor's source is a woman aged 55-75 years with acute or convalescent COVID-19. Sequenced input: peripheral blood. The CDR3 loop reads CASSTDRGPTEAFF. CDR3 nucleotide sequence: TGTGCCAGCTCAACCGACAGGGGGCCCACTGAAGCTTTCTTT.